This TCR beta chain was recorded in a study of blood T cells in healthy people across ages. The second PCR ran roughly 6 to 11 cycles with a sample-barcoded 5' primer and J-beta primers. Tags on each cDNA molecule came from a template-switch adaptor with 12 random nucleotides. Samples each returned at least 2.5 million CDR3-containing paired-end reads. TCRdb recomputed calls from the 5' RACE reads with MiXCR, one row per CDR3 protein. Altogether about 1,500,000 distinct CDR3 sequences are present, around 39% being singletons, with the ten largest covering around 8%. Isolation per sample recovered at least 7 million PBMCs. Trimming removed 4 bases from V and 0 bases from J, with 10 bases in between. Germline assignment: CDR1 MGHRA and CDR2 YSYEKL. There are 15 residues in the CDR3. Turning to this clonotype: This is likely a read error, given that the CDR3 carries no conserved phenylalanine or tryptophan at its end.

This chain connects TRBV4-1 to TRBJ2-4; D is undetermined. Sequenced: blood. The source of this sequence is a woman younger than 35 in good health. CDR3: CASSPPTRAKNIQYL. CDR3 in DNA: TGCGCCAGCAGCCCACCGACAAGAGCCAAAAACATTCAGTACTTG.